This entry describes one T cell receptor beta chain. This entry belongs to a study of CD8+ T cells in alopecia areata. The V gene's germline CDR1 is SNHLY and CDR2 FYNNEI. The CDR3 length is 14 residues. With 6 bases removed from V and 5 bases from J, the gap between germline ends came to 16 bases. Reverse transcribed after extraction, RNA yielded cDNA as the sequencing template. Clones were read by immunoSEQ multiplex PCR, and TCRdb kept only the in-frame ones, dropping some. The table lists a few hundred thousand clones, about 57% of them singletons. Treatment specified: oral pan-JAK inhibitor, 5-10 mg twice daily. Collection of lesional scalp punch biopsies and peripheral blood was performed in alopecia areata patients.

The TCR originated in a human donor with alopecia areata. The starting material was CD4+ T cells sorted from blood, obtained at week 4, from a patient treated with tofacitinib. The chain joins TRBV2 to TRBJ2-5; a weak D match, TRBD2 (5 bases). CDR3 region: CASSLREVEETQYF. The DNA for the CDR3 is TGTGCCAGCAGCCTACGGGAAGTTGAGGAGACCCAGTACTTC.